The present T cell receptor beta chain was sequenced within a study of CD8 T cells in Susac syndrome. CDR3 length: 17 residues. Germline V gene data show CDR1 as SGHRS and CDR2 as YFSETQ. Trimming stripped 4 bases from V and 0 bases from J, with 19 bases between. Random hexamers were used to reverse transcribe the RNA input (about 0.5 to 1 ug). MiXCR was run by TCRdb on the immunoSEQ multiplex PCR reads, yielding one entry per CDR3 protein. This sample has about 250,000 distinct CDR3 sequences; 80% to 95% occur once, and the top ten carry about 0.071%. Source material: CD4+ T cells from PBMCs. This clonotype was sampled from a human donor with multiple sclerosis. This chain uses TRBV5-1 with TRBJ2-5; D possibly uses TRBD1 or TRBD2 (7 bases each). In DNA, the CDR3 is TGCGCCAGCAGCCCGTCCCAGGGGGGGCGTCACCAAGAGACCCAGTACTTC. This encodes CASSPSQGGRHQETQYF.